This is a list of T cell receptor beta chains from one sample in a study of control samples from healthy donors and cancer patients. Sequencing was performed with immunoSEQ multiplex PCR; in TCRdb, only in-frame clones are kept and a portion is missing. The sample comprises about 64,000 clones, around 90% of which are singletons, and approximately 1.5% rests with the top ten. What was sequenced was PBMCs. These receptor sequences come from a man in his forties with colorectal cancer. Each CDR3 is given with its conserved first and last residue. D genes are given only for firm matches. A clone size is listed for some rows: how often the clone was seen (once, few, many), or a class if it is expanded.

CDR3 DNA: TGTGCCAGCAGTGAAAGGCGGGGGGGCCCCGGGGAGCTGTTTTTT
CDR3 protein: CASSERRGGPGELFF
J gene: TRBJ2-2
clone size: .
V gene: TRBV2
D gene: TRBD2

CDR3 DNA: TGTGCCAGTACTGTTCAGCGGGGGGGCCGCGAGACCCAGTACTTC
CDR3 protein: CASTVQRGGRETQYF
J gene: TRBJ2-5
clone size: .
V gene: TRBV7-2
D gene: TRBD2

CDR3 DNA: TGTGCCAGCAGCTTAGCTAGTATGATTAACTATGGCTACACCTTC
CDR3 protein: CASSLASMINYGYTF
J gene: TRBJ1-2
clone size: .
V gene: TRBV7-9
D gene: .

CDR3 DNA: TGTGCCAGCAGGTCGTATGGGGGCTACACCTTC
CDR3 protein: CASRSYGGYTF
J gene: TRBJ1-2
clone size: .
V gene: TRBV3-1/TRBV3-2
D gene: .

CDR3 DNA: TGTGCCAGCAGCCGAGGCCCTGAGGAGACCCAGTACTTC
CDR3 protein: CASSRGPEETQYF
J gene: TRBJ2-5
clone size: .
V gene: TRBV11-1
D gene: .

CDR3 DNA: TGTGCCAGCAGCTTAACGTGGGACAATGAGCAGTTCTTC
CDR3 protein: CASSLTWDNEQFF
J gene: TRBJ2-1
clone size: .
V gene: TRBV7-3
D gene: .

CDR3 DNA: TGTGCCAGTAGTATTCCTGGGACAGGGTACAATGAGCAGTTCTTC
CDR3 protein: CASSIPGTGYNEQFF
J gene: TRBJ2-1
clone size: .
V gene: TRBV19
D gene: TRBD1

CDR3 DNA: TGTGCCAGCTCACCCCAGGGGGACGAGCAGTACTTC
CDR3 protein: CASSPQGDEQYF
J gene: TRBJ2-7
clone size: .
V gene: TRBV18
D gene: TRBD1

CDR3 DNA: TGTGCCAGCAGTGATTACCCGACAGGGTCGAGTTCACCCCTCCACTTT
CDR3 protein: CASSDYPTGSSSPLHF
J gene: TRBJ1-6
clone size: few
V gene: TRBV6-1
D gene: TRBD1

CDR3 DNA: TGTGCCAGCAGCCAGTCCTACGAGCAGTACTTC
CDR3 protein: CASSQSYEQYF
J gene: TRBJ2-7
clone size: once
V gene: TRBV14
D gene: .

CDR3 DNA: TGTGCCAGCAGTGACCACGGCACTGAGTCTTTT
CDR3 protein: CASSDHGTESF
J gene: TRBJ1-5
clone size: .
V gene: TRBV6-1
D gene: .

CDR3 DNA: TGCGCCAGCAGCCCAACTCCCACAGGGGCGGGAGAGACCCAGTACTTC
CDR3 protein: CASSPTPTGAGETQYF
J gene: TRBJ2-5
clone size: .
V gene: TRBV5-1
D gene: TRBD1

CDR3 DNA: TGTGCCAGCAGAGGCGGGACAGAAGAAGAGACCCAGTACTTC
CDR3 protein: CASRGGTEEETQYF
J gene: TRBJ2-5
clone size: .
V gene: TRBV6-6
D gene: .

CDR3 DNA: TGTGCCAGCAGCCATCGACTAGCGGCGGGGGAGACCCAGTACTTC
CDR3 protein: CASSHRLAAGETQYF
J gene: TRBJ2-5
clone size: .
V gene: TRBV7-7
D gene: TRBD2

CDR3 DNA: TGTGCCAGCAGCCAAGGGAGGGGGGAGAATCAGCCCCAGCATTTT
CDR3 protein: CASSQGRGENQPQHF
J gene: TRBJ1-5
clone size: .
V gene: TRBV11-2
D gene: .

CDR3 DNA: TGTGCCAGCAGCCACGAGGGCAATCAGCCCCAGCATTTT
CDR3 protein: CASSHEGNQPQHF
J gene: TRBJ1-5
clone size: once
V gene: TRBV3-1/TRBV3-2
D gene: .

CDR3 DNA: TGTGCCAGCAGCTTTTCCCCAGATCAGCCCCAGCATTTT
CDR3 protein: CASSFSPDQPQHF
J gene: TRBJ1-5
clone size: .
V gene: TRBV9
D gene: .

CDR3 DNA: TGTGCCAGCTCACCACAGGGCCCAATATTGGAAACCGGGGAGCTGTTTTTT
CDR3 protein: CASSPQGPILETGELFF
J gene: TRBJ2-2
clone size: .
V gene: TRBV18
D gene: .

CDR3 DNA: TGTGCCAGCAGCCAAGATAGGGGTGCAACTGAAGCTTTCTTT
CDR3 protein: CASSQDRGATEAFF
J gene: TRBJ1-1
clone size: .
V gene: TRBV3-1/TRBV3-2
D gene: .

CDR3 DNA: TGTGCCAGCAGCATCCAGGCGAGCAATCAGCCCCAGCATTTT
CDR3 protein: CASSIQASNQPQHF
J gene: TRBJ1-5
clone size: .
V gene: TRBV7-8
D gene: .

CDR3 DNA: TGTGCCTGGAGGGGGGGACAGGGAACCTACGAGCAGTACTTC
CDR3 protein: CAWRGGQGTYEQYF
J gene: TRBJ2-7
clone size: .
V gene: TRBV30
D gene: TRBD1

CDR3 DNA: TGTGCCAGTAAGGAGGGGTCAATGAGTAATTCACCCCTCCACTTT
CDR3 protein: CASKEGSMSNSPLHF
J gene: TRBJ1-6
clone size: .
V gene: TRBV19
D gene: .

CDR3 DNA: TGTGCCAGCAGCCAAGAATGGCGGACAGGGGGAGACACTGAAGCTTTCTTT
CDR3 protein: CASSQEWRTGGDTEAFF
J gene: TRBJ1-1
clone size: .
V gene: TRBV3-1/TRBV3-2
D gene: TRBD1

CDR3 DNA: TGTGCCAGTAGTTCGACTAGCGGGGTAGATACGCAGTATTTT
CDR3 protein: CASSSTSGVDTQYF
J gene: TRBJ2-3
clone size: .
V gene: TRBV19
D gene: TRBD2

CDR3 DNA: TGTGCCAGCAGCGTAGTCCCGTCCCCAGTGAACACTGAAGCTTTCTTT
CDR3 protein: CASSVVPSPVNTEAFF
J gene: TRBJ1-1
clone size: .
V gene: TRBV9
D gene: .

CDR3 DNA: TGTGCCAGCATCTCGGACCCGGCGGGTAACACCATATATTTT
CDR3 protein: CASISDPAGNTIYF
J gene: TRBJ1-3
clone size: .
V gene: TRBV2
D gene: .

CDR3 DNA: TGTGCCAGCAGCTATTACCGGACTAGCGGGGACTCCTACGAGCAGTACTTC
CDR3 protein: CASSYYRTSGDSYEQYF
J gene: TRBJ2-7
clone size: .
V gene: TRBV7-8
D gene: TRBD2

CDR3 DNA: TGTGCCAGCAGCCAAGTAGTAGGGGGTCAGACTGAAGCTTTCTTT
CDR3 protein: CASSQVVGGQTEAFF
J gene: TRBJ1-1
clone size: .
V gene: TRBV3-1/TRBV3-2
D gene: .

CDR3 DNA: TGTGCCAGCAGAGCCGGGACAGGGAATCAGCCCCAGCATTTT
CDR3 protein: CASRAGTGNQPQHF
J gene: TRBJ1-5
clone size: .
V gene: TRBV27
D gene: TRBD1

CDR3 DNA: TGTGCCAGCAGCCCCCGGGATCAACCCGACTATGGCTACACCTTC
CDR3 protein: CASSPRDQPDYGYTF
J gene: TRBJ1-2
clone size: .
V gene: TRBV9
D gene: .

CDR3 DNA: TGTGCCAGCAGTGGAACAGGGCGTCAGGCTTTCTTT
CDR3 protein: CASSGTGRQAFF
J gene: TRBJ1-1
clone size: .
V gene: TRBV12-3/TRBV12-4
D gene: .

CDR3 DNA: TGTGCCAGCAGCAACAGGGGAGGGTCTGAAGCTTTCTTT
CDR3 protein: CASSNRGGSEAFF
J gene: TRBJ1-1
clone size: .
V gene: TRBV11-3
D gene: TRBD1

CDR3 DNA: TGCGCCAGCAGATTGGGGGACCCAGGGGTTTACACTGAAGCTTTCTTT
CDR3 protein: CASRLGDPGVYTEAFF
J gene: TRBJ1-1
clone size: .
V gene: TRBV5-1
D gene: .

CDR3 DNA: TGTGCCAGCAGAACCGGGACGGCCTCCTACAATGAGCAGTTCTTC
CDR3 protein: CASRTGTASYNEQFF
J gene: TRBJ2-1
clone size: .
V gene: TRBV2
D gene: .

CDR3 DNA: TGTGCCAGTAGTACCCGACAGGGGTTACACGGGGAGCTGTTTTTT
CDR3 protein: CASSTRQGLHGELFF
J gene: TRBJ2-2
clone size: .
V gene: TRBV19
D gene: TRBD1

CDR3 DNA: TGTGCCAGCAGTTTAATGGGAGTAGGAGATTACACCTTC
CDR3 protein: CASSLMGVGDYTF
J gene: TRBJ1-2
clone size: few
V gene: TRBV27
D gene: .

CDR3 DNA: TGCGCCAGCAGGATCGGGACAGGGGGCAGCGAGCAGTACTTC
CDR3 protein: CASRIGTGGSEQYF
J gene: TRBJ2-7
clone size: .
V gene: TRBV5-1
D gene: TRBD1

CDR3 DNA: TGCGCCAGCAGTGGCGACAGCATGAACACTGAAGCTTTCTTT
CDR3 protein: CASSGDSMNTEAFF
J gene: TRBJ1-1
clone size: .
V gene: TRBV10-1
D gene: .

CDR3 DNA: TGTGCCAGCAGTCGTTCTGTTATGAACACTGAAGCTTTCTTT
CDR3 protein: CASSRSVMNTEAFF
J gene: TRBJ1-1
clone size: .
V gene: TRBV2
D gene: .

CDR3 DNA: TGTGCCAGCAGCCCCTTTGGAGCAGGGGGAAACACCATATATTTT
CDR3 protein: CASSPFGAGGNTIYF
J gene: TRBJ1-3
clone size: .
V gene: TRBV7-9
D gene: .

CDR3 DNA: TGTGCCAGCGCCCAGACAGGAGCTGAAGCTTTCTTT
CDR3 protein: CASAQTGAEAFF
J gene: TRBJ1-1
clone size: .
V gene: TRBV25-1
D gene: .

CDR3 DNA: TGTGCCAGCAGGGAGAGCACAGATACGCAGTATTTT
CDR3 protein: CASRESTDTQYF
J gene: TRBJ2-3
clone size: .
V gene: TRBV11-3
D gene: .

CDR3 DNA: TGTGCCAGCAGCTGGAGCATTGGAGCCTCCTATAATTCACCCCTCCACTTT
CDR3 protein: CASSWSIGASYNSPLHF
J gene: TRBJ1-6
clone size: .
V gene: TRBV5-4
D gene: .

CDR3 DNA: TGTGCCAGCAGCTCCCGGACAGGGATGCCGATAGGGGCCGGGGAGCTGTTTTTT
CDR3 protein: CASSSRTGMPIGAGELFF
J gene: TRBJ2-2
clone size: .
V gene: TRBV5-4
D gene: TRBD1

CDR3 DNA: TGTGCCAGCAGTGACGGCCGAATCTCTGGGGCCAACGTCCTGACTTTC
CDR3 protein: CASSDGRISGANVLTF
J gene: TRBJ2-6
clone size: once
V gene: TRBV2
D gene: .

CDR3 DNA: TGCGCCAGCAGCTTAGAACTATGGACCTACAATGAGCAGTTCTTC
CDR3 protein: CASSLELWTYNEQFF
J gene: TRBJ2-1
clone size: .
V gene: TRBV5-1
D gene: .

CDR3 DNA: TGTGCCAGCAGTGAAGGTCCCCGCCCAGATACGCAGTATTTT
CDR3 protein: CASSEGPRPDTQYF
J gene: TRBJ2-3
clone size: .
V gene: TRBV6-1
D gene: .

CDR3 DNA: TGTGCCAGCAGCGTAGGAGCAGGGGCAATAGATACGCAGTATTTT
CDR3 protein: CASSVGAGAIDTQYF
J gene: TRBJ2-3
clone size: .
V gene: TRBV9
D gene: .

CDR3 DNA: TGTGCCAGCAGCGTACAGGACAGGGGGGACACTGAAGCTTTCTTT
CDR3 protein: CASSVQDRGDTEAFF
J gene: TRBJ1-1
clone size: .
V gene: TRBV9
D gene: TRBD1

CDR3 DNA: TGCGCCAGCAGCCCCGGGACACCAACTAATGAAAAACTGTTTTTT
CDR3 protein: CASSPGTPTNEKLFF
J gene: TRBJ1-4
clone size: .
V gene: TRBV5-1
D gene: .

CDR3 DNA: TGTGCCAGTAGTCGACGACTTCTTCTAGAGAGCCTTAACCCGCGGGGCAATCAGCCCCAGCATTTT
CDR3 protein: CASSRRLLLESLNPRGNQPQHF
J gene: TRBJ1-5
clone size: once
V gene: TRBV19
D gene: .

CDR3 DNA: TGCAGTTCGAGTGGGGGGGCGAGTTATAACACTGAAGCTTTCTTT
CDR3 protein: CSSSGGASYNTEAFF
J gene: TRBJ1-1
clone size: once
V gene: TRBV20-1
D gene: .

CDR3 DNA: TGTGCCTGGAGTGTAGGCGCCGGGAACACCGGGGAGCTGTTTTTT
CDR3 protein: CAWSVGAGNTGELFF
J gene: TRBJ2-2
clone size: .
V gene: TRBV30
D gene: .

CDR3 DNA: TGTGCCAGCAGCTTGGACAGGGTGGGAGCAGATACGCAGTATTTT
CDR3 protein: CASSLDRVGADTQYF
J gene: TRBJ2-3
clone size: .
V gene: TRBV7-3
D gene: TRBD1